One sample yielded the 25 T cell receptor beta chains listed below, sequenced in a study of human T cells and chemical hapten exposure. TCRdb ran MiXCR on the RACE reads and lists one entry per CDR3 protein. The table shows about 380,000 distinct CDR3 sequences, with roughly 4.8% occurring only once. The time point was: patch test 1, 2 weeks after DPC sensitization. The treatment: therapeutic diphenylcyclopropenone sensitization with weekly scalp DPC. The sequencing used whole blood, collected in connection with sensitization to the hapten diphenylcyclopropenone (DPC). These receptors originate from a woman aged 50 to 60 with alopecia areata. Some clones in this sample may be carry-over from other donors' samples.

This clonotype was detected a few times. The CDR3 DNA reads TGTGCCAGCAACCTAGCGGGAGGGACCGGGGAGCTGTTTTTT. Translation: CASNLAGGTGELFF. The chain links TRBV28 to TRBJ2-2; 12 bases align to TRBD2. The CDR3 extends over 14 amino acids. The germline CDR1 and CDR2 sequences are MDHEN and SYDVKM. The junction had 2 bases not matched to a gene; V was cut back by 7 bases and J by 5 bases.

This clonotype showed up many times. V usage is TRBV7-2 and J usage is TRBJ2-3, with a weak D call TRBD2 (6 bases). Trimming removed 4 bases at V and 2 bases at J, with 13 bases between. Germline CDR1 is SGHTA and CDR2 is FQGNSA. This CDR3 has 15 residues. The CDR3 reads CASSSRDLFTDTQYF. For the CDR3, the DNA is TGTGCCAGCAGCTCCCGGGACTTATTCACAGATACGCAGTATTTT.

This clonotype was recorded once. The chain combines TRBV12-3 or TRBV12-4 with TRBJ2-1; TRBD2 is a possible D gene (5 bases). This CDR3 contains 17 residues. V lost 3 bases and J 5 bases, leaving 20 bases between the germline ends. This CDR3 is CASSLASPLFGNNEQFF. The CDR3 coding sequence is TGTGCCAGCAGTTTGGCTAGCCCCCTCTTCGGGAACAATGAGCAGTTCTTC.

This clonotype was counted many times. The chain is built from TRBV6-5 and TRBJ1-4, with D possibly TRBD1 on 5 matching bases. The CDR3 has 12 amino acids. Germline V gene data show CDR1 as MNHEY and CDR2 as SVGAGI. With 5 bases removed from V and 8 bases from J, the gap between germline ends came to 9 bases. In DNA, the CDR3 is TGTGCCAGCAGTGGCAGGGACGAAAAACTGTTTTTT. Translated: CASSGRDEKLFF.

The chain combines TRBV29-1 with TRBJ2-7, with D unclear. This CDR3 has 10 amino acids. Germline loops: CDR1 SQVTM, CDR2 ANQGSEA. V was cut by 6 bases and J by 7 bases, with 10 bases left in between. CDR3 bases: TGCAGCGTGATCTTGGGGGAGCAGTACTTC. It translates to CSVILGEQYF.

This chain uses TRBV29-1 with TRBJ2-3; TRBD2 agrees at 14 bases. Germline V lookup: CDR1 SQVTM, CDR2 ANQGSEA. Trimming at V came to 6 bases and at J to 3 bases, leaving 11 bases not matched to a gene. The CDR3 has 17 residues. Here the CDR3 DNA reads TGCAGCGTCGGGGGACTAGCGGGAGTAGCGGGGACAGATACGCAGTATTTT. Amino acid sequence: CSVGGLAGVAGTDTQYF.

In its sample, this clonotype was seen many times. The chain is built from TRBV29-1 and TRBJ2-1, with D maybe TRBD2 (5 bases). Germline-derived CDR1 and CDR2 are SQVTM and ANQGSEA. Trimming shortened V by 6 bases and J by 3 bases, and 9 bases separated the two germline ends. This CDR3 contains 12 residues. The CDR3 DNA is TGCAGCGTCCCTACTAGCTACAATGAGCAGTTCTTC. Its protein product is CSVPTSYNEQFF.

This clonotype appeared a few times. The chain employs TRBV29-1 and TRBJ1-2; D possibly corresponds to TRBD1 (6 bases). The CDR3 spans 12 residues. With 3 bases removed from V and 11 bases from J, the gap between germline ends came to 16 bases. The germline CDR1 and CDR2 sequences are SQVTM and ANQGSEA. CDR3 protein: CSVDSGTPTYTF. The DNA for the CDR3 is TGCAGCGTTGACTCCGGGACACCCACTTACACCTTC.

V and J are TRBV6-5 and TRBJ1-3; no clear D. This CDR3 region has 12 residues. V was pared by 6 bases and J by 2 bases, with 5 bases between. Germline CDR1 reads MNHEY; CDR2 reads SVGAGI. The CDR3 loop is CASRDTGNTIYF. DNA for the CDR3: TGTGCCAGCAGGGATACTGGAAACACCATATATTTT.

This clonotype has more than one count but fewer than ten. The chain combines TRBV18 with TRBJ2-3; D may be TRBD1 or TRBD2 (5 bases each). CDR3 length equals 17 residues. Germline lookup yields CDR1 KGHSH and CDR2 LQKENI. The V and J ends lost 3 bases and 2 bases respectively, with 18 bases between them. The DNA for the CDR3 is TGTGCCAGCTCACCTCAATTCCGGGACGGAAACACAGATACGCAGTATTTT. This codes for CASSPQFRDGNTDTQYF.

This clonotype has only a few counts. V usage is TRBV24-1 and J usage is TRBJ1-1; D remains unclear. The length of the CDR3 is 13 residues. V was trimmed by 9 bases and J by 3 bases, leaving 13 bases between them. CDR1 KGHDR and CDR2 SFDVKD come from the germline V gene. CDR3 DNA sequence: TGTGCCACCCCGACCTTTCCAGACACTGAAGCTTTCTTT. This sequence encodes CATPTFPDTEAFF.

This clonotype has at least ten counts. The V and J genes are TRBV20-1 and TRBJ1-5; D gene uncertain. CDR1 DFQATT and CDR2 SNEGSKA come from the germline V gene (reference sequence). The length of the CDR3 is 13 residues. Between the trimmed V and J ends, which lost 5 bases and 0 bases, there was a span of 8 bases. The CDR3 here is CSARQDSNQPQHF. The CDR3 DNA reads as TGCAGTGCTCGCCAGGATAGCAATCAGCCCCAGCATTTT.

This clonotype was picked up many times. This chain connects TRBV5-1 to TRBJ2-3; tentatively, D is TRBD2 (6 bases). The CDR3 covers 15 residues. Germline loops: CDR1 SGHRS, CDR2 YFSETQ. V was clipped by 0 bases and J by 5 bases, with 13 bases between them. DNA for the CDR3: TGCGCCAGCAGCTTGGAGGTAGGACTACAAGATACGCAGTATTTT. This translates into CASSLEVGLQDTQYF.

This clonotype was recorded at least ten times. The V and J genes are TRBV9 and TRBJ2-5; 11 positions agree with TRBD2. CDR1 and CDR2 from the germline V gene are SGDLS and YYNGEE. The trim removed 3 bases at V and 7 bases at J, leaving 8 bases unmatched. The CDR3 covers 15 residues. CDR3 region: CASSELAGATRTQYF. As DNA, the CDR3 is TGTGCCAGCAGCGAACTAGCGGGGGCCACCCGGACCCAGTACTTC. Filled out from reference TRBV9 and TRBJ2-5, the complete variable domain reads DSGVTQTPKHLITATGQRVTLRCSPRSGDLSVYWYQQSLDQGLQFLIQYYNGEERAKGNILERFSAQQFPDLHSELNLSSLELGDSALYFCASSELAGATRTQYFGPGTRLLVL.

The rearrangement links TRBV28 to TRBJ1-2, with a possible D match to TRBD1 (5 bases). The V end was cut by 6 bases, the J end by 0 bases, with 11 bases between. The germline V gene has CDR1 MDHEN and CDR2 SYDVKM. The CDR3 totals 14 residues. The CDR3 is CASSPAGANYGYTF. The CDR3 nucleotides read TGTGCCAGCAGCCCCGCGGGGGCTAACTATGGCTACACCTTC.

There are many counts of this clonotype. Here the CDR3 DNA reads TGTGCCAGCAGCTTCTTCAGCGTTACCGGGGAGCTGTTTTTT. It codes for CASSFFSVTGELFF. The rearrangement joins TRBV14 to TRBJ2-2; D is unclear. CDR1 and CDR2 (germline): SGHDN, FVKESK. Trimming took off 5 bases at V and 5 bases at J, with 12 bases between the two ends. The CDR3 loop spans 14 amino acids. Full variable domain (missing parts from reference TRBV14 and TRBJ2-2): EAGVTQFPSHSVIEKGQTVTLRCDPISGHDNLYWYRRVMGKEIKFLLHFVKESKQDESGMPNNRFLAERTGGTYSTLKVQPAELEDSGVYFCASSFFSVTGELFFGEGSRLTVL.

At least ten counts were recorded for this clonotype. The gene calls are TRBV5-1 and TRBJ1-6; D is undetermined. The CDR3 loop spans 14 amino acids. V lost 0 bases and J 6 bases, leaving 7 bases between the germline ends. Germline V gene lookup returns CDR1 SGHRS and CDR2 YFSETQ. DNA for the CDR3: TGCGCCAGCAGCTTGGCCGACTTTAATTCACCCCTCCACTTT. The encoded protein is CASSLADFNSPLHF.

This clonotype occurred many times. This chain joins TRBV2 and TRBJ1-2; perhaps TRBD1 as D (5 bases). Trimming cost V 1 base and J 7 bases, with 16 bases left between them. Germline V lookup: CDR1 SNHLY, CDR2 FYNNEI. This CDR3 is built from 15 residues. This chain's CDR3 is CASSEGVGTFAGYTF. CDR3 in DNA: TGTGCCAGCAGTGAAGGGGTAGGGACCTTCGCTGGCTACACCTTC.

About this clonotype itself: A junction end diverges from the germline sequence, so it may reflect a read error. The gene calls are TRBV5-6 and TRBJ2-3; 8 positions agree with TRBD1. The CDR3 spans 16 residues. Germline-derived CDR1 and CDR2 are SGHDT and YYEEEE. CDR3 coding DNA: TGTGTCAGCTCCCTCCTCCGGACAGGGTTTACAGATACGCAGTATTTT. Translated: CVSSLLRTGFTDTQYF.

The table lists this clonotype with a few counts. The chain joins TRBV20-1 to TRBJ1-1; weak D call: TRBD1 (5 bases). Trimming took off 5 bases at V and 0 bases at J, with 16 bases between the two ends. Germline V gene data show CDR1 as DFQATT and CDR2 as SNEGSKA (reference sequence). This CDR3 is 15 amino acids long. CDR3 coding DNA: TGCAGTGCTCCTACCGAGACAGCCATGAACACTGAAGCTTTCTTT. It translates to CSAPTETAMNTEAFF.

This clonotype was detected only a few times. The chain links TRBV20-1 to TRBJ2-7, with 10 nucleotides matching TRBD1. With 7 bases clipped from V and 4 bases from J, the junction kept 7 bases outside the gene matches. Germline CDR1 reads DFQATT; CDR2 reads SNEGSKA (reference sequence). The CDR3 spans 13 residues. The CDR3: CSVRTGGVYEQYF. The CDR3 nucleotides are TGCAGTGTCAGGACAGGGGGAGTTTACGAGCAGTACTTC.

At least ten counts were recorded for this clonotype. CDR3: CASSQEGSPPYGYTF. In DNA, the CDR3 is TGCGCCAGCAGCCAAGAGGGGTCCCCTCCCTATGGCTACACCTTC. This chain links TRBV4-1 with TRBJ1-2; D is unclear. CDR1 and CDR2 from the germline V gene are MGHRA and YSYEKL. The CDR3 is 15 residues long. Trimming removed 0 bases at V and 4 bases at J, with 12 bases between.

This clonotype appeared many times. CDR3 in amino acids: CASSPFPSQPQHF. The CDR3 bases are TGTGCCAGCAGTCCGTTCCCGAGTCAGCCCCAGCATTTT. The V gene is TRBV27, the J gene TRBJ1-5; D ambiguous. V dropped 5 bases and J dropped 6 bases, with 11 bases sitting between them. This CDR3 comprises 13 residues. The V gene's germline CDR1 is MNHEY and CDR2 SMNVEV (reference sequence).

The chain has TRBV12-3 or TRBV12-4 and TRBJ2-3; tentatively, D is TRBD2 (5 bases). Trimming took off 7 bases at V and 3 bases at J, with 17 bases between the two ends. The CDR3 is made up of 15 amino acids. CDR3 in amino acids: CASNSDGVPTDTQYF. Written as DNA, the CDR3 is TGTGCCAGCAATTCGGACGGGGTACCGACAGATACGCAGTATTTT.

In this sample, this clonotype turned up many times. The V and J genes are TRBV6-1 and TRBJ1-3; TRBD1 matches at 7 bases. The CDR3 has 13 residues. The germline CDR1 and CDR2 sequences are MNHNS and SASEGT. V shed 6 bases, J shed 4 bases, and the junction held 3 bases outside the gene matches. The DNA for the CDR3 is TGTGCCAGCAGGACAGGGAACGGAAACACCATATATTTT. Translating gives CASRTGNGNTIYF.